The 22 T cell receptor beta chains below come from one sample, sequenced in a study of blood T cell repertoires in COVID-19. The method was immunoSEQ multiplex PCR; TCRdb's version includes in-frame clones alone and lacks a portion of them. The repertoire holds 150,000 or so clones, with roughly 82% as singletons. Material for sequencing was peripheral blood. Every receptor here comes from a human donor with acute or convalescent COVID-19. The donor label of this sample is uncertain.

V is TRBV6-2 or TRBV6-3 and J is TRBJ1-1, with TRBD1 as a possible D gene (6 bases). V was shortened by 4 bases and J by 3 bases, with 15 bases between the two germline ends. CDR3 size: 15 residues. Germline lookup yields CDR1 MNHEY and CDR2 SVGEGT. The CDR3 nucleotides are TGTGCCAGCAGTTCAACAGGGAGAAGGGACACTGAAGCTTTCTTT. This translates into CASSSTGRRDTEAFF.

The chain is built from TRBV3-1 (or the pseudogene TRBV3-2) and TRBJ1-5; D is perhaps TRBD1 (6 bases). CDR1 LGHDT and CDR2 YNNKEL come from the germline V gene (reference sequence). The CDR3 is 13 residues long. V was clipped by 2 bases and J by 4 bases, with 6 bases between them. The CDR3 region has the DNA TGTGCCAGCAGCCAACAGGGGAATCAGCCCCAGCATTTT. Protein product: CASSQQGNQPQHF.

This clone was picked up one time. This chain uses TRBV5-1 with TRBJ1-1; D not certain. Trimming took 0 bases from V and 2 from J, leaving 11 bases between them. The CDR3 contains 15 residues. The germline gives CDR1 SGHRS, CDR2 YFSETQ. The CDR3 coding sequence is TGCGCCAGCAGCTTGGAGATGTCGGGAAACACTGAAGCTTTCTTT. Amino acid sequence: CASSLEMSGNTEAFF.

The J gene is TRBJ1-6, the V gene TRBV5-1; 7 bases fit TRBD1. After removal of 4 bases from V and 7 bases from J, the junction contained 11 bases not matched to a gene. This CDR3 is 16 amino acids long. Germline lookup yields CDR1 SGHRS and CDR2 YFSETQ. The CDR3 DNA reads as TGCGCCAGCAGCCTATTCTCCGGGACAGACAATTCACCCCTCCACTTT. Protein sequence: CASSLFSGTDNSPLHF. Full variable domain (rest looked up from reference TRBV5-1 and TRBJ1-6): KAGVTQTPRYLIKTRGQQVTLSCSPISGHRSVSWYQQTPGQGLQFLFEYFSETQRNKGNFPGRFSGRQFSNSRSEMNVSTLELGDSALYLCASSLFSGTDNSPLHFGNGTRLTVT.

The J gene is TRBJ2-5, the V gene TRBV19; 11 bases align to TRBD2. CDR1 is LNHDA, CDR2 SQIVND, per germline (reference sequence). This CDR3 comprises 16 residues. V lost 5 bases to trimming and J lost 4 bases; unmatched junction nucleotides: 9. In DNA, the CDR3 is TGTGCCAGTAGTTGGGGGACTAGCGGCAGGGGAGAGACCCAGTACTTC. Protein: CASSWGTSGRGETQYF.

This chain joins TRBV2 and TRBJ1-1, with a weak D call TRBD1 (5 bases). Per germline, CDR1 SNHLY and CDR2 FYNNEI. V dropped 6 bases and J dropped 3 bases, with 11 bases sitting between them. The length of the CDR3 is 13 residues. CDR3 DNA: TGTGCCAGCAGCTTCAGGGATGACACTGAAGCTTTCTTT. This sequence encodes CASSFRDDTEAFF.

The CDR3: CASSDLRVQETQYF. In DNA, the CDR3 is TGTGCCAGCAGTGATTTGCGGGTCCAAGAGACCCAGTACTTC. The chain is built from TRBV2 and TRBJ2-5; TRBD2 might be the D (5 bases). The CDR3 totals 14 residues. With 3 bases removed from V and 1 base from J, the gap between germline ends came to 9 bases. Germline V gene data show CDR1 as SNHLY and CDR2 as FYNNEI. The whole variable domain, remainder taken from reference TRBV2 and TRBJ2-5, is EPEVTQTPSHQVTQMGQEVILRCVPISNHLYFYWYRQILGQKVEFLVSFYNNEISEKSEIFDDQFSVERPDGSNFTLKIRSTKLEDSAMYFCASSDLRVQETQYFGPGTRLLVL.

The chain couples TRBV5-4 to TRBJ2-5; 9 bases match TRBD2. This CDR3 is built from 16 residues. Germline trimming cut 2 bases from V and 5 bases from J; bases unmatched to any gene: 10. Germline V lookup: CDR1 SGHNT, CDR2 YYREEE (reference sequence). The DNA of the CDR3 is TGTGCCAGCAGCTTCTTGGGCGGGGGGGCACGTGAGACCCAGTACTTC. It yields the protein CASSFLGGGARETQYF.

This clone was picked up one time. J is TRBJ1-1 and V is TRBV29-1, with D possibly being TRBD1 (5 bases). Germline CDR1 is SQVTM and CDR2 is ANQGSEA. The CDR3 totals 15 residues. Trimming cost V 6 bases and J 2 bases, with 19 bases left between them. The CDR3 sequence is CSVLKGGAGNTEAFF. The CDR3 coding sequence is TGCAGCGTCTTGAAGGGAGGGGCGGGTAACACTGAAGCTTTCTTT.

This chain's CDR3 is CASKGREESSDNEQFF. Here the CDR3 DNA reads TGTGCCAGCAAAGGTCGTGAGGAAAGCTCGGACAATGAGCAGTTCTTC. V usage is TRBV21-1 and J usage is TRBJ2-1; the listed D gene, TRBD2, was not tested against the DNA. TRBV21-1 is flagged as a pseudogene. The CDR3 covers 16 residues.

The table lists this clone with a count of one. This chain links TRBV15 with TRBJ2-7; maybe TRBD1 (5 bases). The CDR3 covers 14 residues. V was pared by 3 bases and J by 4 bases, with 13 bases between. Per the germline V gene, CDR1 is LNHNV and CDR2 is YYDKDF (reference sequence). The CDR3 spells CATSSGARGYEQYF. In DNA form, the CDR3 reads TGTGCCACCAGCAGTGGGGCGAGAGGTTACGAGCAGTACTTC.

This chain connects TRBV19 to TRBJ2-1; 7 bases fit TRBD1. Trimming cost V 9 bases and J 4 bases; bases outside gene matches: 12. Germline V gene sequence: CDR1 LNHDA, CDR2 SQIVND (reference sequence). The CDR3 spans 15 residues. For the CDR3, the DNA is TGTGCCAGCCATTCTCCCTCGACAGGGTACAATGAGCAGTTCTTC. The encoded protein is CASHSPSTGYNEQFF.

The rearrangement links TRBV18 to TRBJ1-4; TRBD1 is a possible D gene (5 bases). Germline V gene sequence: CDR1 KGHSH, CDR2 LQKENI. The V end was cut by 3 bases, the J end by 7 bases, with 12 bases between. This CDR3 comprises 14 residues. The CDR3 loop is CASSPRQSSEKLFF. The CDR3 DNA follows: TGTGCCAGCTCACCCCGACAGAGTTCTGAAAAACTGTTTTTT.

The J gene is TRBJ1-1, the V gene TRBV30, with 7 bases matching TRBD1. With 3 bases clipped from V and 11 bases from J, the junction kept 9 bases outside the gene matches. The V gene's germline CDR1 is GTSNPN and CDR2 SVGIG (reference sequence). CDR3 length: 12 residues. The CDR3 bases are TGTGCCTGGAGGGAGACAGGGCTTGGGGCTTTCTTT. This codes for CAWRETGLGAFF.

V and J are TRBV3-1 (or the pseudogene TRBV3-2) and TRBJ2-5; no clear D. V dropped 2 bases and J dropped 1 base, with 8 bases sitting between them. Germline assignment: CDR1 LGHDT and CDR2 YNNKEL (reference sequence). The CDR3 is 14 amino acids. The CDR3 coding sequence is TGTGCCAGCAGCCAATACGGTTCCCAAGAGACCCAGTACTTC. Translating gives CASSQYGSQETQYF.

This chain's CDR3 is CASSLEAFNTEAFF. The CDR3 DNA is TGCGCCAGCAGCTTGGAAGCTTTTAACACTGAAGCTTTCTTT. The chain carries TRBV5-1 and TRBJ1-1; D remains unclear. Germline V gene sequence: CDR1 SGHRS, CDR2 YFSETQ. The V end was cut by 0 bases, the J end by 2 bases, with 8 bases between. The CDR3 spans 14 residues.

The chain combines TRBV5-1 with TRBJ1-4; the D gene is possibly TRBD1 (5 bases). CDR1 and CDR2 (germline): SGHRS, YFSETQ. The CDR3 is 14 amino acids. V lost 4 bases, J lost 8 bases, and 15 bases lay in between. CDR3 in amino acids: CASSVVGEGEKLFF. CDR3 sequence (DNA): TGCGCCAGCAGCGTTGTAGGGGAAGGCGAAAAACTGTTTTTT.

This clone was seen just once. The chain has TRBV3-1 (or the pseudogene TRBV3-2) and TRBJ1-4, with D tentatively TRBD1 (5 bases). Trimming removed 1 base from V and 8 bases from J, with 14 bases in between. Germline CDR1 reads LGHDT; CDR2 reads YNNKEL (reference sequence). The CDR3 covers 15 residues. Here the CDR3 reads CASSQAFNPGEKLFF. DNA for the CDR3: TGTGCCAGCAGCCAAGCGTTCAACCCAGGGGAAAAACTGTTTTTT.

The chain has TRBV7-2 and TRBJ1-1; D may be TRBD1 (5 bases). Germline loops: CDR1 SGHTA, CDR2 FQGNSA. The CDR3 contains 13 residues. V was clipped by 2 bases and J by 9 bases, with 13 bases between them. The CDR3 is CASSLSGGGKAFF. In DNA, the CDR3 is TGTGCCAGCAGCTTATCCGGGGGGGGGAAAGCTTTCTTT.

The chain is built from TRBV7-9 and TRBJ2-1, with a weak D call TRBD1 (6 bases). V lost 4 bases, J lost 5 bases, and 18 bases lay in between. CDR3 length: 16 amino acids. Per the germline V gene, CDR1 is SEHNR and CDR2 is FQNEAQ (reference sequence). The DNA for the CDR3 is TGTGCCAGCAGCTCGAGTTTCGGACAGATAAACAATGAGCAGTTCTTC. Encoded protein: CASSSSFGQINNEQFF.

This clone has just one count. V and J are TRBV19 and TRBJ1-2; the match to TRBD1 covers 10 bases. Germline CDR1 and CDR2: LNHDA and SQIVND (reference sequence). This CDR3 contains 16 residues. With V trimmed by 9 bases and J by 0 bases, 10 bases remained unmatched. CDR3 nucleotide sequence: TGTGCCAGCAAAGCAGGACAGGGGGTATCTAACTATGGCTACACCTTC. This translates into CASKAGQGVSNYGYTF.

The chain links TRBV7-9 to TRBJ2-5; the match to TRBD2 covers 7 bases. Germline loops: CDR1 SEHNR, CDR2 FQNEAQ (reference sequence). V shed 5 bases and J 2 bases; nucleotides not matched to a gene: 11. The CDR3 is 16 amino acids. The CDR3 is CASSPGRGRTQETQYF. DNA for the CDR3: TGTGCCAGCAGCCCGGGCCGCGGGAGAACACAAGAGACCCAGTACTTC.